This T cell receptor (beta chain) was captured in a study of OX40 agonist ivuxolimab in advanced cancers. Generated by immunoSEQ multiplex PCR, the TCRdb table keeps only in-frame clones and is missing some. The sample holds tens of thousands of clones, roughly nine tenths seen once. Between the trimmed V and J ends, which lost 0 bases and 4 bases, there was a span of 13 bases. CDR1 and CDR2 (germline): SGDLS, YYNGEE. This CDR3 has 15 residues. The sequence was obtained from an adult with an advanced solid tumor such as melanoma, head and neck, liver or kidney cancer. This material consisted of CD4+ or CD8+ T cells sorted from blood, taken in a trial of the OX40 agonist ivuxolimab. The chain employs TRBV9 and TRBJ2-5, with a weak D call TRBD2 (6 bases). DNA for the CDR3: TGTGCCAGCAGCGTAGGAACGGGAGAGGGAGAGACCCAGTACTTC. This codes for CASSVGTGEGETQYF.